Listed below are T cell receptor beta chains from one sample, sequenced in a study of cytomegalovirus exposure and HLA in healthy donors. Clones were sequenced by immunoSEQ multiplex PCR, and TCRdb holds only the in-frame ones, with some missing. The sample consists of about 120,000 clones, around 74% of them appearing once. The source material was PBMCs. The receptors were sampled from a woman under 30 in good health and CMV-seronegative. CDR3s include the opening cysteine and the closing phenylalanine or tryptophan. Each record gives: clone size, V gene, D gene, J gene, CDR3 DNA, CDR3 protein. D genes are given only for firm matches. Size tells how often a clone was seen (once, few, many) or the class of an expanded clone, and some rows leave it out.

-	TRBV7-2	TRBD1	TRBJ1-1	TGTGCCAGCAGCTCAACAGGGGGCGTAGGTGCTTTCTTT	CASSSTGGVGAFF
-	TRBV7-9	-	TRBJ1-1	TGTGCCAGCCCTCTGGAGGGGCCCCTGAACACTGAAGCTTTCTTT	CASPLEGPLNTEAFF
-	TRBV5-1	TRBD1	TRBJ2-7	TGCGCCAGCAGCTTGCGGACAGGGGGCTACGAGCAGTACTTC	CASSLRTGGYEQYF
-	TRBV6-1	TRBD1	TRBJ1-1	TGTGCCAGCATTCCGGACAGGGGCCCCTTTACTGAAGCTTTCTTT	CASIPDRGPFTEAFF
-	TRBV5-1	-	TRBJ2-1	TGCGCCAGCAGCTTGGTTTGGCAGGAGCAGTTCTTC	CASSLVWQEQFF
-	TRBV5-6	-	TRBJ2-1	TGTGCCAGCAGCGGCCGTGACTTATACTATCTGCAGTTCTTC	CASSGRDLYYLQFF
-	TRBV10-1	TRBD2	TRBJ2-3	TGCGCCAGCAGTGAGTCGCCTAGCGGGGGATATCCTAGCACAGATACGCAGTATTTT	CASSESPSGGYPSTDTQYF
-	TRBV27	-	TRBJ2-3	TGTGCCAGCCGCGTTCACTTTAGCACAGATACGCAGTATTTT	CASRVHFSTDTQYF
-	TRBV2	TRBD1	TRBJ1-1	TGTGCCAGCAGTGTAGAGGGGACAGGGATAATGAACACTGAAGCTTTCTTT	CASSVEGTGIMNTEAFF
-	TRBV5-6	-	TRBJ2-7	TGTGCCAGCACCTTAGGGGGAATATACGAGCAGTACTTC	CASTLGGIYEQYF
few	TRBV29-1	-	TRBJ1-1	TGCAGCGTTTACAGGACAGTGAACACTGAAGCTTTCTTT	CSVYRTVNTEAFF
-	TRBV30	TRBD2	TRBJ2-3	TGTGCCTGGACGGTGGCTAGCGGGGTGATGGGTACGCAGTATTTT	CAWTVASGVMGTQYF
-	TRBV28	TRBD1	TRBJ1-5	TGTGCCAGCAGGACAGGGGCCGGCAATCAGCCCCAGCATTTT	CASRTGAGNQPQHF
once	TRBV7-2	-	TRBJ1-5	TGTGCCAGCAACTATGACAGGAATCAGCCCCAGCATTTT	CASNYDRNQPQHF
-	TRBV28	-	TRBJ1-1	TGTGCCAGCATGGTGCCGGCGGGTGAAGCTTTCTTT	CASMVPAGEAFF
-	TRBV5-1	TRBD1	TRBJ2-7	TGCGCCAGCAGCTCCGCTAGGGGGGACAGGGGTTTCTACGAGCAGTACTTC	CASSSARGDRGFYEQYF
-	TRBV2	-	TRBJ2-7	TGTGCCAGCAGCGAGGGTGAGGTTGCCTACGAGCAGTACTTC	CASSEGEVAYEQYF